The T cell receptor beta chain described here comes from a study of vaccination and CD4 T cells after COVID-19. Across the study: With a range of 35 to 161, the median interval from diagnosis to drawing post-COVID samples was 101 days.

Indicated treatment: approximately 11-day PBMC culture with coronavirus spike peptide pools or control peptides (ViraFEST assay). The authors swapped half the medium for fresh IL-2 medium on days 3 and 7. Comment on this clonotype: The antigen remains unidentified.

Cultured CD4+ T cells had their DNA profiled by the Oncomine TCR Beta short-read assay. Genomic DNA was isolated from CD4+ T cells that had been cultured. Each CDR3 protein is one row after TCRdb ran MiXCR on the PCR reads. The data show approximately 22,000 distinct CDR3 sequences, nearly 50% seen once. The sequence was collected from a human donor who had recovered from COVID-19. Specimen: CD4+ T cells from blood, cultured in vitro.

CDR3 nucleotide sequence: TGCGCCAGCAGTGAGTATCAGGGGAACACTGAAGCTTTCTTT. Amino acids: CASSEYQGNTEAFF. The rearrangement uses TRBV10-1 and TRBJ1-1; D possibly corresponds to TRBD1 (5 bases). The germline V gene has CDR1 WNHNN and CDR2 SYGVQD (reference sequence). Deletions cut 1 base from V and 1 base from J, with 7 bases between. The CDR3 consists of 14 residues.